The rows below give T cell receptor beta chains drawn from one sample of a study of T cell changes during pregnancy in multiple sclerosis. The repertoire was sequenced with immunoSEQ multiplex PCR; TCRdb's copy has only in-frame clones and lacks some. The sample shows about 68,000 clones, 90% of them seen only once. The material was peripheral blood, obtained in the third trimester of pregnancy. These receptors were collected from a female donor with multiple sclerosis, enrolled in a pregnancy study. Each CDR3 is given with its conserved first and last residue. The D gene is left open where the match is weak. Size values are once, few and many counts, or a class for expanded clones, and some rows have none.

DNA: TGTGCCAGCAGACCCACAGGGAGAGGATTAGGAAACACCATATATTTT
CDR3: CASRPTGRGLGNTIYF
V: TRBV5-5
J: TRBJ1-3
D: .
size: .

DNA: TGTGCCAGCAGTGAAGTTTCGGTCTACGAGCAGTACTTC
CDR3: CASSEVSVYEQYF
V: TRBV2
J: TRBJ2-7
D: .
size: .

DNA: TGTGCCAGCAGTTACTCCGAAACTAGTATGAACACTGAAGCTTTCTTT
CDR3: CASSYSETSMNTEAFF
V: TRBV6-6
J: TRBJ1-1
D: .
size: .

DNA: TGTGCCAGCAGCTTAGCCTATCGTCCGGGGTTACCGAGGGAGCAGTACTTC
CDR3: CASSLAYRPGLPREQYF
V: TRBV7-6
J: TRBJ2-7
D: .
size: once

DNA: TGTGCCAGCAGCTTAAAGTTAGCGGACACCGGGGAGCTGTTTTTT
CDR3: CASSLKLADTGELFF
V: TRBV11-1
J: TRBJ2-2
D: .
size: .

DNA: TGTGCCAGTAGTATAGCATACGTCGGGAAAGATACGCAGTATTTT
CDR3: CASSIAYVGKDTQYF
V: TRBV19
J: TRBJ2-3
D: .
size: .

DNA: TGTGCCAGCACCTCTCGGGTAGCTGGGGCCAACGTCCTGACTTTC
CDR3: CASTSRVAGANVLTF
V: TRBV6-6
J: TRBJ2-6
D: .
size: few

DNA: TGTGCCAGCAGTGAACTTACAGGGACTAATGAAAAACTGTTTTTT
CDR3: CASSELTGTNEKLFF
V: TRBV25-1
J: TRBJ1-4
D: .
size: .

DNA: TGTGCCAGCAGCCAAACCCTAGCGGGGGAGTTCGAGCAGTACTTC
CDR3: CASSQTLAGEFEQYF
V: TRBV14
J: TRBJ2-7
D: TRBD2
size: .

DNA: TGTGCCAGCAGCTTAGAGTCGACAGGGGCTGTCACCGGGGAGCTGTTTTTT
CDR3: CASSLESTGAVTGELFF
V: TRBV7-3
J: TRBJ2-2
D: TRBD1
size: .

DNA: TGTGCCAGCAGTTACTATTCTGGCTCCACTGAAGCTTTCTTT
CDR3: CASSYYSGSTEAFF
V: TRBV6-5
J: TRBJ1-1
D: .
size: .

DNA: TGCGCCAGCAGCTTGTCCCCCGAAGAGACCCAGTACTTC
CDR3: CASSLSPEETQYF
V: TRBV5-1
J: TRBJ2-5
D: .
size: .

DNA: TGTGCCAAAGTTGGGGCAGGAAACACCATATATTTT
CDR3: CAKVGAGNTIYF
V: TRBV2
J: TRBJ1-3
D: .
size: .

DNA: TGTGCCAGCTCACCTGGACAGTTGAACAATGAGCAGTTCTTC
CDR3: CASSPGQLNNEQFF
V: TRBV18
J: TRBJ2-1
D: .
size: .

DNA: TGCGCCAGCAGCCAGGACAGTCTGAACACTGAAGCTTTCTTT
CDR3: CASSQDSLNTEAFF
V: TRBV4-3
J: TRBJ1-1
D: .
size: .

DNA: TGTGCCAGCAGCCCTCCCTCCCGCAGGGGCGAGCAGTACTTC
CDR3: CASSPPSRRGEQYF
V: TRBV7-9
J: TRBJ2-7
D: .
size: .

DNA: TGCGCCAGCAACCCTGGCTCAGGGGGGCGAGGTGGCTACACCTTC
CDR3: CASNPGSGGRGGYTF
V: TRBV5-1
J: TRBJ1-2
D: TRBD1
size: many

DNA: TGTGCCAGCAGTTGGTCGACAGGGTCCCCTGAAGCTTTCTTT
CDR3: CASSWSTGSPEAFF
V: TRBV6-6
J: TRBJ1-1
D: TRBD1
size: .

DNA: TGTGCTAGTGGTTTGGGGACAGGGTTCTCCTACGAGCAGTACTTC
CDR3: CASGLGTGFSYEQYF
V: TRBV12-5
J: TRBJ2-7
D: TRBD1
size: .

DNA: TGTGCCAGTAGTCCCATCGGGACAGGCTTACAGCCCCAGCATTTT
CDR3: CASSPIGTGLQPQHF
V: TRBV19
J: TRBJ1-5
D: TRBD1
size: .

DNA: TGTGCCAGCAGTCCGGACAGGGCATCCACCTACGAGCAGTACTTC
CDR3: CASSPDRASTYEQYF
V: TRBV2
J: TRBJ2-7
D: TRBD1
size: .

DNA: TGTGCCAGCAGCTTCCAAGGGGCCGGAAACACCATATATTTT
CDR3: CASSFQGAGNTIYF
V: TRBV7-9
J: TRBJ1-3
D: .
size: .

DNA: TGTGCCAGCAGCGGCGGGAGGTTCACCGGGGAGCTGTTTTTT
CDR3: CASSGGRFTGELFF
V: TRBV6-5
J: TRBJ2-2
D: TRBD2
size: .

DNA: TGTGCCAGCAGTCAGACAGAGAGAAACACTGAAGCTTTCTTT
CDR3: CASSQTERNTEAFF
V: TRBV6-6
J: TRBJ1-1
D: .
size: .

DNA: TGTGCCAGCAGTTTAGAGGGACAGCGCTCTGGGGCCAACGTCCTGACTTTC
CDR3: CASSLEGQRSGANVLTF
V: TRBV27
J: TRBJ2-6
D: TRBD1
size: once

DNA: TGTGCCAGCAGCCCCCACACAGATACGCAGTATTTT
CDR3: CASSPHTDTQYF
V: TRBV7-2
J: TRBJ2-3
D: .
size: .

DNA: TGTGCCAGCAGAAAAGACAGGGTGGGTGAAAAACTGTTTTTT
CDR3: CASRKDRVGEKLFF
V: TRBV27
J: TRBJ1-4
D: TRBD1
size: .

DNA: TGTGCCAGCAGTTACTCCAGAAATAATGAAAAACTGTTTTTT
CDR3: CASSYSRNNEKLFF
V: TRBV6-5
J: TRBJ1-4
D: .
size: .

DNA: TGTGCCAGCAGTTTATTCTGGGCCAGGGGACGGAAAGCTTTCTTT
CDR3: CASSLFWARGRKAFF
V: TRBV27
J: TRBJ1-1
D: .
size: .

DNA: TGTGCCAGCAGCCAAGCGGGCCAAAGCTCCTACAATGAGCAGTTCTTC
CDR3: CASSQAGQSSYNEQFF
V: TRBV11-2
J: TRBJ2-1
D: .
size: .

DNA: TGTGCCAGCAGCCCACCCTCCGGGGTAAGGTACGGAGAGACCCAGTACTTC
CDR3: CASSPPSGVRYGETQYF
V: TRBV7-9
J: TRBJ2-5
D: .
size: .

DNA: TGTGCCAGCAGTAAACTAGCGGGGACGAACACCGGGGAGCTGTTTTTT
CDR3: CASSKLAGTNTGELFF
V: TRBV25-1
J: TRBJ2-2
D: TRBD2
size: once

DNA: TGTGCCAGCAGTTACTCGCCGGGACAGGGCTACGAGCAGTACTTC
CDR3: CASSYSPGQGYEQYF
V: TRBV6-5
J: TRBJ2-7
D: TRBD1
size: .